This T cell receptor (beta chain) was recovered during a study of T cell repertoires in cytomegalovirus infection. CDR1 is MGHRA and CDR2 is YSYEKL in the germline V gene. The length of the CDR3 is 14 residues. V shed 7 bases and J 7 bases; nucleotides not matched to a gene: 9. Study-level results: What dominated the ex vivo response were HLA-C-restricted CMV-specific TCR beta clonotypes. The study identified carriers of CMV plus the relevant HLA from cumulative public TCR beta family frequency.

This clonotype has a single count. Its antigen is not identified. From the reads, TCRdb called clonotypes with MiXCR, one entry per CDR3 protein. Seen here are approximately 150,000 distinct CDR3 sequences, 20% to 25% observed once, and the top ten hold roughly 25%. The rearrangement links TRBV4-1 to TRBJ1-4; 7 positions agree with TRBD1. The specimen was CD8+ T cells from cultured PBMCs, collected from culture after CMV antigen stimulation. The sequence came from a human donor in good health (CMV status not recorded). Some clones in this sample may be carry-over from other donors' samples. Here the CDR3 reads CASKGGTDGEKLFF. The CDR3 coding sequence is TGCGCCAGCAAGGGGGGGACAGACGGTGAAAAACTGTTTTTT.